A selection of T cell receptor beta chains follows, all from one sample in a study of blood T cell repertoires in COVID-19. Some clones are missing from TCRdb's copy, which holds only in-frame ones; the method was immunoSEQ multiplex PCR. Among about 300,000 clones listed, around nine tenths were seen once. What was sequenced was peripheral blood. The source of these receptors is a man aged 35 to 55 with acute or convalescent COVID-19. The CDR3 runs from the conserved cysteine through the conserved F or W. D genes are given only for firm matches. Not all rows give a size; the values are once, few, many and, for expanded clones, a class.

D gene: .; V gene: TRBV27; J gene: TRBJ2-2; clone size: .; CDR3 DNA: TGTGCCAGCAGTTCTGACTTGCCGTACATGGACACCGGGGAGCTGTTTTTT; CDR3 protein: CASSSDLPYMDTGELFF
D gene: .; V gene: TRBV7-2; J gene: TRBJ2-7; clone size: .; CDR3 DNA: TGTGCCAGCAGCTCAGGGACAATATTTTACGAGCAGTACTTC; CDR3 protein: CASSSGTIFYEQYF
D gene: .; V gene: TRBV4-2; J gene: TRBJ1-2; clone size: .; CDR3 DNA: TGTGCCACCTTGGACAGCCTTTATGGCTACACCTTC; CDR3 protein: CATLDSLYGYTF
D gene: .; V gene: TRBV11-2; J gene: TRBJ1-2; clone size: .; CDR3 DNA: TGTGCCAGCAGCCCGACAGTTAACTATGGCTACACCTTC; CDR3 protein: CASSPTVNYGYTF
D gene: .; V gene: TRBV6-5; J gene: TRBJ1-5; clone size: .; CDR3 DNA: TGTGCCAGCAGTTCCCAGGACAGTTATCAGCCCCAGCATTTT; CDR3 protein: CASSSQDSYQPQHF
D gene: .; V gene: TRBV11-2; J gene: TRBJ1-5; clone size: .; CDR3 DNA: TGTGCCAGCAGCCACGACAGGACCAATCAGCCCCAGCATTTT; CDR3 protein: CASSHDRTNQPQHF
D gene: .; V gene: TRBV3-1/TRBV3-2; J gene: TRBJ2-3; clone size: .; CDR3 DNA: TGTGCCAGCAGCCAACCCCTCCCAGGGCGGACAGATACGCAGTATTTT; CDR3 protein: CASSQPLPGRTDTQYF
D gene: TRBD2; V gene: TRBV6-5; J gene: TRBJ2-1; clone size: once; CDR3 DNA: TGTGCCAGCAGAAGGATGGCGGGGGATGGCAATGAGCAGTTCTTC; CDR3 protein: CASRRMAGDGNEQFF
D gene: TRBD1; V gene: TRBV7-3; J gene: TRBJ1-2; clone size: .; CDR3 DNA: TGTGCCAGCAGCCCTTCCTCGGGACAGTTGTATGGCTACACCTTC; CDR3 protein: CASSPSSGQLYGYTF
D gene: .; V gene: TRBV10-2; J gene: TRBJ2-3; clone size: .; CDR3 DNA: TGCGCCAGCAGTGAGGAGGGCAGGTCGTCAGATACGCAGTATTTT; CDR3 protein: CASSEEGRSSDTQYF
D gene: .; V gene: TRBV5-6; J gene: TRBJ1-4; clone size: .; CDR3 DNA: TGTGCCAGCAGCCCACCTCAGGTGTACGGCCGAACTAATGAAAAACTGTTTTTT; CDR3 protein: CASSPPQVYGRTNEKLFF
D gene: .; V gene: TRBV18; J gene: TRBJ1-3; clone size: .; CDR3 DNA: TGTGCCAGCTCACCGGACAGCGGAAACACCATATATTTT; CDR3 protein: CASSPDSGNTIYF
D gene: .; V gene: TRBV5-6; J gene: TRBJ1-6; clone size: .; CDR3 DNA: TGTGCCAGCAGCTGGGGCCCTGGATTTTCACCCCTCCACTTT; CDR3 protein: CASSWGPGFSPLHF
D gene: TRBD2; V gene: TRBV10-3; J gene: TRBJ2-3; clone size: once; CDR3 DNA: TGTGCCATCAGTGGGGAAGAGCGGGGGGGTTCTAGCACAGATACGCAGTATTTT; CDR3 protein: CAISGEERGGSSTDTQYF
D gene: .; V gene: TRBV5-1; J gene: TRBJ2-1; clone size: .; CDR3 DNA: TGCGCCAGCAGGCCGGACGGGGGAAGCTCCTACAATGAGCAGTTCTTC; CDR3 protein: CASRPDGGSSYNEQFF
D gene: TRBD2; V gene: TRBV3-1/TRBV3-2; J gene: TRBJ2-3; clone size: .; CDR3 DNA: TGTGCCAGCCGGACTAGCGGGCCTAGCACAGATACGCAGTATTTT; CDR3 protein: CASRTSGPSTDTQYF
D gene: TRBD2; V gene: TRBV10-3; J gene: TRBJ2-1; clone size: .; CDR3 DNA: TGTGCCATCAGTGGGAGCGGGGGGCTAGACAATGAGCAGTTCTTC; CDR3 protein: CAISGSGGLDNEQFF
D gene: TRBD1; V gene: TRBV29-1; J gene: TRBJ1-4; clone size: .; CDR3 DNA: TGCAGCGCCGTGTGGACAGGGGGAAATGAAAAACTGTTTTTT; CDR3 protein: CSAVWTGGNEKLFF
D gene: .; V gene: TRBV7-9; J gene: TRBJ2-7; clone size: .; CDR3 DNA: TGTGCCAGCAGCTTAGGGACACCTGGCGAGCAGTACTTC; CDR3 protein: CASSLGTPGEQYF
D gene: .; V gene: TRBV18; J gene: TRBJ1-2; clone size: .; CDR3 DNA: TGTGCCAGCTCACCGGAGGGATCCTCTAACTATGGCTACACCTTC; CDR3 protein: CASSPEGSSNYGYTF
D gene: .; V gene: TRBV5-1; J gene: TRBJ2-5; clone size: .; CDR3 DNA: TGCGCCAGCAGCACTGGGGTAAGGGCGGCGCGGGGAGAGACCCAGTACTTC; CDR3 protein: CASSTGVRAARGETQYF
D gene: .; V gene: TRBV5-4; J gene: TRBJ2-3; clone size: .; CDR3 DNA: TGTGCCAGCAGCAAATGGGCCCGCTCAGATACGCAGTATTTT; CDR3 protein: CASSKWARSDTQYF
D gene: .; V gene: TRBV5-5; J gene: TRBJ2-1; clone size: .; CDR3 DNA: TGTGCCAGCAGCTTGGTTACAATCTACAATGAGCAGTTCTTC; CDR3 protein: CASSLVTIYNEQFF
D gene: .; V gene: TRBV2; J gene: TRBJ1-2; clone size: .; CDR3 DNA: TGTGCCAGCAGTGAGAGCTATGGCTACACCTTC; CDR3 protein: CASSESYGYTF
D gene: .; V gene: TRBV5-1; J gene: TRBJ1-2; clone size: .; CDR3 DNA: TGCGCCAGCAGCTTTCCAGGGGACGGCTACACCTTC; CDR3 protein: CASSFPGDGYTF